The clone carrying this T cell receptor beta chain occurred many times. Its target is unknown. The CDR3 end lies 3 residues beyond the end of the read and is filled in from the germline J gene. This entry belongs to a study of T cell clonality in common variable immunodeficiency. Findings and limits, study-wide: Compared with controls, CVID subjects had fewer shared TCRbeta clones.

Sequencing was performed with immunoSEQ multiplex PCR; in TCRdb, only in-frame clones are kept and a portion is missing. The data show some 43,000 clones, none appearing only once, with about 2.2% held by the ten largest. V lost 1 base and J lost 5; bases outside the gene matches: 1. CDR3 length equals 13 residues. Germline V gene data show CDR1 as GTSNPN and CDR2 as SVGIG (reference sequence). This sequence was found in a person between 18 and 75 years old in good health. The sample taken for sequencing was peripheral blood mononuclear cells. J is TRBJ1-2 and V is TRBV30; 10 bases are a match to TRBD1. CDR3 residues: CAWSGDRGYGYTF. CDR3 DNA, as far as it was read: TGTGCCTGGAGTGGGGACAGGGGATATGGC.